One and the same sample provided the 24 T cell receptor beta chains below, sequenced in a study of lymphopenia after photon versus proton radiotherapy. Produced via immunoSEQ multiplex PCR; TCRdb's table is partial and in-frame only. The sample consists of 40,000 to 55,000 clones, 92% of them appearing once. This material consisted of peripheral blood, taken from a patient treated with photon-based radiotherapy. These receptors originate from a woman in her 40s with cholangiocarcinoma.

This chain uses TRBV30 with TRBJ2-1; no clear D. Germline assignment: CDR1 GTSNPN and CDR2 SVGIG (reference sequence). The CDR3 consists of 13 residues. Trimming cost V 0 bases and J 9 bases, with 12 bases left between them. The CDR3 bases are TGTGCCTGGAGTGTAAGTCCTTTAGCTGAGCAGTTCTTC. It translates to CAWSVSPLAEQFF. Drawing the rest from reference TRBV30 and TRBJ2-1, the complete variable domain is SQTIHQWPATLVQPVGSPLSLECTVEGTSNPNLYWYRQAAGRGLQLLFYSVGIGQISSEVPQNLSASRPQDRQFILSSKKLLLSDSGFYLCAWSVSPLAEQFFGPGTRLTVL.

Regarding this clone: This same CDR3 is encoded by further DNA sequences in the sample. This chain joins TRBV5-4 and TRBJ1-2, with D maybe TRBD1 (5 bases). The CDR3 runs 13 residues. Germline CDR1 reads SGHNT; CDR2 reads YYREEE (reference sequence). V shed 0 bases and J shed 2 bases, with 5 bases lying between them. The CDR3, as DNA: TGTGCCAGCAGCTTGGGACAGAACTATGGCTACACCTTC. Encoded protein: CASSLGQNYGYTF.

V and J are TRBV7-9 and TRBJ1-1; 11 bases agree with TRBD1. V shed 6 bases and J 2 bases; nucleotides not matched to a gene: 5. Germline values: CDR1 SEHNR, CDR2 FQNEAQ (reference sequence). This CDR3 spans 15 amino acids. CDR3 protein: CASRAGTGGNTEAFF. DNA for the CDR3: TGTGCCAGCAGGGCCGGGACAGGGGGAAACACTGAAGCTTTCTTT.

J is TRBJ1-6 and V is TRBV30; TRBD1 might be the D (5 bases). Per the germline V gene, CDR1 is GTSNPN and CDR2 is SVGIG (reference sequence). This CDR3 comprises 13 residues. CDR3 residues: CAGTEGKGSPLHF. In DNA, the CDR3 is TGTGCTGGGACGGAGGGGAAAGGTTCACCCCTCCACTTT.

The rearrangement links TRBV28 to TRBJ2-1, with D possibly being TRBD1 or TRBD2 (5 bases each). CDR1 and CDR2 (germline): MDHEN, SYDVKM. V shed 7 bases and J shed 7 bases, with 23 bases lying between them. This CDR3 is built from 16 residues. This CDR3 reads CASKLGAPGMENEQFF. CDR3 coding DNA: TGTGCCAGCAAACTAGGGGCCCCAGGGATGGAGAATGAGCAGTTCTTC.

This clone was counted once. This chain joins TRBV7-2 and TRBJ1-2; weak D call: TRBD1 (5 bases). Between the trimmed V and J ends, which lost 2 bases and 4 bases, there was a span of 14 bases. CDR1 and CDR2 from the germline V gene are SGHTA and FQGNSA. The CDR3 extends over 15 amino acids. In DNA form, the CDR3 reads TGTGCCAGCAGCTTACCTGCGGGGGGGGGCTATGGCTACACCTTC. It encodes CASSLPAGGGYGYTF.

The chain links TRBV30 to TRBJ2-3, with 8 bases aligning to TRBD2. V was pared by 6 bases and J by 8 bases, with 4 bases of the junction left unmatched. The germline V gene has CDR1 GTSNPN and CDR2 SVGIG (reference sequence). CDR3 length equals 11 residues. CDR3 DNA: TGTGCCTGCCTAAGCGGGGGTACGCAGTATTTT. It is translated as CACLSGGTQYF.

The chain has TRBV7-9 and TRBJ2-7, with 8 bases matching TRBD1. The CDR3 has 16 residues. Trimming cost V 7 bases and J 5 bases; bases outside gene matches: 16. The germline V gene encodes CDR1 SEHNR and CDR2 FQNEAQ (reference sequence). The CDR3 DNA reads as TGTGCCAGCATCGACACGAAGAGACAGGGGCGGGACGAGCAGTACTTC. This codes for CASIDTKRQGRDEQYF. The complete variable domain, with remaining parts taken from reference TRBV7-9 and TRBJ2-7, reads DTGVSQNPRHKITKRGQNVTFRCDPISEHNRLYWYRQTLGQGPEFLTYFQNEAQLEKSRLLSDRFSAERPKGSFSTLEIQRTEQGDSAMYLCASIDTKRQGRDEQYFGPGTRLTVT.

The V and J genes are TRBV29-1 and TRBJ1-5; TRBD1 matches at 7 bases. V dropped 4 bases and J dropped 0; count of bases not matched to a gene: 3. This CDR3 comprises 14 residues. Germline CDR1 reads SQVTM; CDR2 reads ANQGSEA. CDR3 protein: CSVGDRASNQPQHF. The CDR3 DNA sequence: TGCAGCGTTGGAGACAGGGCTAGCAATCAGCCCCAGCATTTT.

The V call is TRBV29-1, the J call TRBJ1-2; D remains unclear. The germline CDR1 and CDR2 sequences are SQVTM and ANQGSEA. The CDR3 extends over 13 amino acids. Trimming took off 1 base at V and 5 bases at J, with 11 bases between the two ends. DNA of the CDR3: TGCAGCGTTGAAGTGGACGGTCCGTATGGCTACACCTTC. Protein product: CSVEVDGPYGYTF.

CDR3 DNA sequence: TGTGCCAGCAGCTTATCGGAGACCCAGTACTTC. As protein: CASSLSETQYF. V usage is TRBV11-1 and J usage is TRBJ2-5; unclear D gene. V was trimmed by 2 bases and J by 5 bases, leaving 3 bases between them. Germline lookup yields CDR1 SGHAT and CDR2 FQDESV (reference sequence). This CDR3 has 11 residues.

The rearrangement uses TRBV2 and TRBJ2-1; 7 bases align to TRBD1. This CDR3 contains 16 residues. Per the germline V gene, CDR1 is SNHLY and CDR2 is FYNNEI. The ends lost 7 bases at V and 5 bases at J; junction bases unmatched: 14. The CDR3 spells CASNLDRVGANNEQFF. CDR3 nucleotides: TGTGCCAGCAACCTTGACAGGGTAGGTGCTAACAATGAGCAGTTCTTC. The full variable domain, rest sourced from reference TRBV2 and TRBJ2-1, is EPEVTQTPSHQVTQMGQEVILRCVPISNHLYFYWYRQILGQKVEFLVSFYNNEISEKSEIFDDQFSVERPDGSNFTLKIRSTKLEDSAMYFCASNLDRVGANNEQFFGPGTRLTVL.

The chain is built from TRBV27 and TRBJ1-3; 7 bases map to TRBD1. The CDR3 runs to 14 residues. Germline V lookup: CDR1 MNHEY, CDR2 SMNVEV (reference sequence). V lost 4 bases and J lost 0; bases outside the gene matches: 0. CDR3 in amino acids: CASSSGGSGNTIYF. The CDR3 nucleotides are TGTGCCAGCAGTTCAGGGGGCTCTGGAAACACCATATATTTT.

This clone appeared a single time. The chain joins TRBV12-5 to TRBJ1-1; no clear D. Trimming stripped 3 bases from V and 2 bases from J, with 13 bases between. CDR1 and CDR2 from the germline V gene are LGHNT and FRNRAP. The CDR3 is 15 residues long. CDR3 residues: CASGLVRWVNTEAFF. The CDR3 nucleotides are TGTGCTAGTGGTTTAGTCCGTTGGGTTAACACTGAAGCTTTCTTT. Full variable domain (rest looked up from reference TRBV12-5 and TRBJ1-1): DARVTQTPRHKVTEMGQEVTMRCQPILGHNTVFWYRQTMMQGLELLAYFRNRAPLDDSGMPKDRFSAEMPDATLATLKIQPSEPRDSAVYFCASGLVRWVNTEAFFGQGTRLTVV.

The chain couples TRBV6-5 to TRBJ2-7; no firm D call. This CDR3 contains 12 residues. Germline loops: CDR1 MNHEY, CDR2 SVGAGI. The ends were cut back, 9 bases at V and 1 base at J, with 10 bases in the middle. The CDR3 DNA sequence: TGTGCCAGTAGTACACCATCCTACGAGCAGTACTTC. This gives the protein CASSTPSYEQYF.

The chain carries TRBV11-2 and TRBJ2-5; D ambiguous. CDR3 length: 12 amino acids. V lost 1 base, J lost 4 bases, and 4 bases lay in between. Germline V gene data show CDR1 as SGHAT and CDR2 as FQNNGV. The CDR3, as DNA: TGTGCCAGCAGCTTAGGAGTAGAGACCCAGTACTTC. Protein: CASSLGVETQYF.

CDR3 DNA: TGTGCCAGCACTGGGGGAGGCTATGGCTACACCTTC. Translated, it gives CASTGGGYGYTF. The chain combines TRBV2 with TRBJ1-2; D is possibly TRBD1 (5 bases). Germline-derived CDR1 and CDR2 are SNHLY and FYNNEI. V was shortened by 7 bases and J by 4 bases, with 10 bases between the two germline ends. The CDR3 spans 12 residues.

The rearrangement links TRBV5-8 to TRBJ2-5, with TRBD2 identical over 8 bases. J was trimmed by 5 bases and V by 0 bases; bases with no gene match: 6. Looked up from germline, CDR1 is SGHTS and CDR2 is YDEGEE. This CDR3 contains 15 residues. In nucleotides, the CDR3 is TGTGCCAGCAGCTTGGCCGGGACTAGGTCGGAGACCCAGTACTTC. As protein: CASSLAGTRSETQYF.

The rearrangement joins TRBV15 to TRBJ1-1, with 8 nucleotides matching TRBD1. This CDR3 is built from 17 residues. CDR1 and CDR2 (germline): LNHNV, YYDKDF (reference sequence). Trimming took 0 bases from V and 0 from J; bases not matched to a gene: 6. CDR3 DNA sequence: TGTGCCACCAGCAGAGAAAGGACAGGGCCGATGAACACTGAAGCTTTCTTT. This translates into CATSRERTGPMNTEAFF. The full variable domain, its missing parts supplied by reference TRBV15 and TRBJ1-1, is DAMVIQNPRYQVTQFGKPVTLSCSQTLNHNVMYWYQQKSSQAPKLLFHYYDKDFNNEADTPDNFQSRRPNTSFCFLDIRSPGLGDTAMYLCATSRERTGPMNTEAFFGQGTRLTVV.

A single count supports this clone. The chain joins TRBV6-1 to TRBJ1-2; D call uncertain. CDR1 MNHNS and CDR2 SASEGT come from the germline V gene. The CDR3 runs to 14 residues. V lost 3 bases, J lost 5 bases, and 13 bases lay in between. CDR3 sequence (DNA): TGTGCCAGCAGTGAGACTCGGCAGGTATATGGCTACACCTTC. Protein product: CASSETRQVYGYTF.

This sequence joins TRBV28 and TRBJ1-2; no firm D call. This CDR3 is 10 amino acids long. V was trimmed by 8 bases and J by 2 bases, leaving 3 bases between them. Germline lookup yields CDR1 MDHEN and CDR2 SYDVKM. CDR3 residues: CASGNYGYTF. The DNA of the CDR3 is TGTGCCAGCGGGAACTATGGCTACACCTTC.

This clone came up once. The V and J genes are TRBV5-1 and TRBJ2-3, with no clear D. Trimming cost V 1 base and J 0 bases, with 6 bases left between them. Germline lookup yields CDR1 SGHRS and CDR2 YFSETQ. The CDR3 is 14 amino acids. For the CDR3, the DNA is TGCGCCAGCAGCTTGCAAGGGAGCACAGATACGCAGTATTTT. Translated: CASSLQGSTDTQYF.

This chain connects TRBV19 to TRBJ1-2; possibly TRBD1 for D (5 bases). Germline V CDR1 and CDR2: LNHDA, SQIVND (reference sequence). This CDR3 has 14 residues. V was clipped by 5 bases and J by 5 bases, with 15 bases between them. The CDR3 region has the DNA TGTGCCAGTAGTCCGCGGGGGAACCCTTATGGCTACACCTTC. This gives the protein CASSPRGNPYGYTF.

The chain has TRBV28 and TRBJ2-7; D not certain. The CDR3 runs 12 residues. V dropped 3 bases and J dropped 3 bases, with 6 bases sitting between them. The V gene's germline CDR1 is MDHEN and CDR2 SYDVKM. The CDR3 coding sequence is TGTGCCAGCAGTTTTGTCAGCTACGAGCAGTACTTC. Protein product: CASSFVSYEQYF.